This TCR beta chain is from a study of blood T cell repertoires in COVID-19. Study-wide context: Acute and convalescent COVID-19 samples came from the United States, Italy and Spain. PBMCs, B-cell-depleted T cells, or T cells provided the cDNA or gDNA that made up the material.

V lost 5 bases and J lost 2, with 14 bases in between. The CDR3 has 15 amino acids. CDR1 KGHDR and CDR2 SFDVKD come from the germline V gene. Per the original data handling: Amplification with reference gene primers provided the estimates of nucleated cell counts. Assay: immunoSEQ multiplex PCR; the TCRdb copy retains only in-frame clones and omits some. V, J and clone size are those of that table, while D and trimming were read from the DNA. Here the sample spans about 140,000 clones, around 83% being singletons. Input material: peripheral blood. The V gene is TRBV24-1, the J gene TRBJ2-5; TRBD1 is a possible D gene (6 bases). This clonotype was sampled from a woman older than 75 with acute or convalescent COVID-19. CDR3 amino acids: CATSAWTEFQETQYF. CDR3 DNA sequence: TGTGCCACCAGTGCCTGGACAGAGTTTCAAGAGACCCAGTACTTC.